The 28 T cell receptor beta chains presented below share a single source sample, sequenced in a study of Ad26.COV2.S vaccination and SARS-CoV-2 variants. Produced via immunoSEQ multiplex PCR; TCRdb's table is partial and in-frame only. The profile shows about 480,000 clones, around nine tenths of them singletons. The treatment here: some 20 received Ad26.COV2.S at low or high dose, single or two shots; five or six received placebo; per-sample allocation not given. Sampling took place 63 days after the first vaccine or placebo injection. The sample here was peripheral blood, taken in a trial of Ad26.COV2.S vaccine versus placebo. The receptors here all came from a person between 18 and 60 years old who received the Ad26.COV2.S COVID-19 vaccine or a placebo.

The DNA of the CDR3 is TGCAGCGTTGAGATACTAAGGACAGGATCTCAGTACTTC. Encoded protein: CSVEILRTGSQYF. V gene TRBV29-1 combines with J gene TRBJ2-7, with 7 bases aligning to TRBD1. Germline V gene data show CDR1 as SQVTM and CDR2 as ANQGSEA. This CDR3 has 13 residues. Germline trimming cut 3 bases from V and 10 bases from J; bases unmatched to any gene: 12.

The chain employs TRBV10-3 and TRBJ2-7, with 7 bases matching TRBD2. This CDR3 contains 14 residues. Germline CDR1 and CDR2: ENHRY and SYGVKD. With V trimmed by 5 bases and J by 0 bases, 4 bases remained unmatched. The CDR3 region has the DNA TGTGCCATCAGTACCAGGACTAGCTCCTACGAGCAGTACTTC. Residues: CAISTRTSSYEQYF.

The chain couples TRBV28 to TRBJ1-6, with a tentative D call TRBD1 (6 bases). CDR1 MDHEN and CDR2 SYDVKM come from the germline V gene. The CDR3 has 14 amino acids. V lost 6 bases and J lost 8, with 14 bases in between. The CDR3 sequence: CASRGAGEHSPLHF. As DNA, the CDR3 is TGTGCCAGCAGGGGGGCGGGGGAACATTCACCCCTCCACTTT. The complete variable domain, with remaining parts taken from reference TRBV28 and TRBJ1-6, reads DVKVTQSSRYLVKRTGEKVFLECVQDMDHENMFWYRQDPGLGLRLIYFSYDVKMKEKGDIPEGYSVSREKKERFSLILESASTNQTSMYLCASRGAGEHSPLHFGNGTRLTVT.

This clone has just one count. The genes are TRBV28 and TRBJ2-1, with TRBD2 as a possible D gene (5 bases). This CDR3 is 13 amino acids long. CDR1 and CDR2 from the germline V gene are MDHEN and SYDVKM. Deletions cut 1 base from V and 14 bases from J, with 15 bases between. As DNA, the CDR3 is TGTGCCAGCAGTTTATTAGGCGGGTCAAGGGAGTTCTTC. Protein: CASSLLGGSREFF.

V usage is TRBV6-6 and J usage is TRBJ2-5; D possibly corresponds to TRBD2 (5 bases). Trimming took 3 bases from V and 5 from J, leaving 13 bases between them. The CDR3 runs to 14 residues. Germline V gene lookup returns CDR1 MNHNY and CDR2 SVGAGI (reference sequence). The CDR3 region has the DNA TGTGCCAGCAGTTATAGCATGGGGAGTGAGACCCAGTACTTC. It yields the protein CASSYSMGSETQYF.

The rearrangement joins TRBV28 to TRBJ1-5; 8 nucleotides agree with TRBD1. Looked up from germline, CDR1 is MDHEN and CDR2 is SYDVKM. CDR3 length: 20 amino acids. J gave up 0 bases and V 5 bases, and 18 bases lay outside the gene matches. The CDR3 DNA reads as TGTGCCAGCAGTACGTTTGAGACAGGGGCTTGGGATTATAGCAATCAGCCCCAGCATTTT. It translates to CASSTFETGAWDYSNQPQHF.

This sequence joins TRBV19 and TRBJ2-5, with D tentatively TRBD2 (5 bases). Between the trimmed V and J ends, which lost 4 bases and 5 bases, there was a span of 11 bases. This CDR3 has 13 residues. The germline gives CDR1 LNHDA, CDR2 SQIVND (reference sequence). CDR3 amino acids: CASSTAGIETQYF. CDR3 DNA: TGTGCCAGTAGTACTGCGGGTATCGAGACCCAGTACTTC.

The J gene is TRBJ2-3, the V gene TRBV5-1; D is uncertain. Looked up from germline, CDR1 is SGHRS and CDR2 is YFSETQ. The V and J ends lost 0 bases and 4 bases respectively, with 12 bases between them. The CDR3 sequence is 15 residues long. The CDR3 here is CASSLDGFGSDTQYF. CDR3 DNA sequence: TGCGCCAGCAGCTTGGACGGGTTTGGTTCAGATACGCAGTATTTT.

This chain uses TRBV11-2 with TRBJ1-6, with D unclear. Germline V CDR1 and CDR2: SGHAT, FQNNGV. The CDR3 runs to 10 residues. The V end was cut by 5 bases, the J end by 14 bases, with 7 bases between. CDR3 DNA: TGTGCCAGCAGCCACCGGACCCTCCACTTT. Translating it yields CASSHRTLHF.

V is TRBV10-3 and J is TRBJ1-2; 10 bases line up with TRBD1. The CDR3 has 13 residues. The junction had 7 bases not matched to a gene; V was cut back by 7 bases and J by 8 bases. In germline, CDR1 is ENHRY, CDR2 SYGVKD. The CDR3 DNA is TGTGCCATCACCCCGGGACAGGGGAGAGGCTACACCTTC. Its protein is CAITPGQGRGYTF.

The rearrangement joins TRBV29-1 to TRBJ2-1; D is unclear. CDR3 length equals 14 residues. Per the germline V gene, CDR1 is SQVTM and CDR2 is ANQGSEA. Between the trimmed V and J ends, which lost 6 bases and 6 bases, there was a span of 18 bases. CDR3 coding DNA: TGCAGCGTCCAGAGAAGCCCTCTCGGCAATGAGCAGTTCTTC. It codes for CSVQRSPLGNEQFF.

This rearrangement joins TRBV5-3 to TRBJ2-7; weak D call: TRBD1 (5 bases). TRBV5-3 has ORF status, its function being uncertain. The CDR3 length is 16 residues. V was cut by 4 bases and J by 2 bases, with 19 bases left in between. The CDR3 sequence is CARSPKGYRRTYEQYF. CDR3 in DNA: TGTGCCAGAAGCCCGAAGGGGTACAGGCGCACCTACGAGCAGTACTTC.

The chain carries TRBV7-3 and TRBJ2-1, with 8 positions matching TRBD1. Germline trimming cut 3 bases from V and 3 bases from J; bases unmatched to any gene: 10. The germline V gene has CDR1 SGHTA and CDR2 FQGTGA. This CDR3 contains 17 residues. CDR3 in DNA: TGTGCCAGCAGCTTCAGAGCCGGGACAGGAGGCTACAATGAGCAGTTCTTC. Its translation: CASSFRAGTGGYNEQFF.

For the CDR3, the DNA is TGTGCCAGCAGCCAGAGACCTACAACTAATGAAAAACTGTTTTTT. Amino acids: CASSQRPTTNEKLFF. The chain joins TRBV4-2 to TRBJ1-4; D is ambiguous. The CDR3 spans 15 residues. Germline loops: CDR1 LGHNA, CDR2 YNFKEQ. The V and J ends lost 3 bases and 0 bases respectively, with 8 bases between them.

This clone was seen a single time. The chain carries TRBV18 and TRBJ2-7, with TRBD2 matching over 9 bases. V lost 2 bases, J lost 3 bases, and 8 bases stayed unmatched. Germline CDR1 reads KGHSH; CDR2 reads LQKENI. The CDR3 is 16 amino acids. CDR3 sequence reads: CASSPIFASGDYEQYF. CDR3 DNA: TGTGCCAGCTCACCAATCTTCGCTAGCGGGGACTACGAGCAGTACTTC.

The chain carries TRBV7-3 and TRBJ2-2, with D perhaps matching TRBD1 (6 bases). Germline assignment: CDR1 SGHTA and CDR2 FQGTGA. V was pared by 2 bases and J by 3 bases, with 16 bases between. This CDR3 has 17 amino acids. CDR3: CASSLHPLQGHTGELFF. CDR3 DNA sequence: TGTGCCAGCAGCTTACACCCACTACAGGGCCACACCGGGGAGCTGTTTTTT.

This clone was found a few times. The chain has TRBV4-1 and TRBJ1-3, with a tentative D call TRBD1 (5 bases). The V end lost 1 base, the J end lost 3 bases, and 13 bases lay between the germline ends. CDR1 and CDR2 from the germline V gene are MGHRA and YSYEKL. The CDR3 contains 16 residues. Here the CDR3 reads CASSQAPGRGGNTIYF. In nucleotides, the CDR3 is TGCGCCAGCAGCCAAGCACCGGGGAGGGGTGGAAACACCATATATTTT.

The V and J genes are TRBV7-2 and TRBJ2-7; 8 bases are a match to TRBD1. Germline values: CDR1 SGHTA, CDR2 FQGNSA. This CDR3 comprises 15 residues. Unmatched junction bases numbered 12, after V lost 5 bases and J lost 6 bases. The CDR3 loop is CASSHGPDRVSEQYF. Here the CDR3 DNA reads TGTGCCAGCAGCCACGGCCCGGACAGGGTGAGCGAGCAGTACTTC.

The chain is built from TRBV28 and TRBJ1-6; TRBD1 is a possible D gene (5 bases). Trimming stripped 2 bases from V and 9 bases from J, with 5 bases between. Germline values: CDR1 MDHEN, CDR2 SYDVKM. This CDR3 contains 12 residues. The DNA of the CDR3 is TGTGCCAGCAGTTTAAGGGGTTCACCCCTCCACTTT. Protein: CASSLRGSPLHF.

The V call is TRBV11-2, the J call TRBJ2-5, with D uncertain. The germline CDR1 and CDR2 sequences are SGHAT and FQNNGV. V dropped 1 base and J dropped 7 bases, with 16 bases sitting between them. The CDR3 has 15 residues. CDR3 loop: CASSLVQWVKGTQYF. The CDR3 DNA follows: TGTGCCAGCAGCTTAGTGCAGTGGGTGAAGGGGACCCAGTACTTC.

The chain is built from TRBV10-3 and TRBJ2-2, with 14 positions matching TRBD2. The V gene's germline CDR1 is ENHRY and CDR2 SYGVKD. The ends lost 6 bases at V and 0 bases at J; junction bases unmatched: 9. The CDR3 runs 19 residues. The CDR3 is CAIRRLAGGLSPNTGELFF. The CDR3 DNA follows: TGTGCCATCAGGAGACTAGCGGGAGGGTTGTCCCCGAACACCGGGGAGCTGTTTTTT.

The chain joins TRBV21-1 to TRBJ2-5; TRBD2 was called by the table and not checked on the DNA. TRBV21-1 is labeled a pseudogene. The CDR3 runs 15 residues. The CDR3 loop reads CAAPRRPGKQETQYF. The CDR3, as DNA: TGTGCCGCTCCTAGGAGGCCGGGAAAACAAGAGACCCAGTACTTC.

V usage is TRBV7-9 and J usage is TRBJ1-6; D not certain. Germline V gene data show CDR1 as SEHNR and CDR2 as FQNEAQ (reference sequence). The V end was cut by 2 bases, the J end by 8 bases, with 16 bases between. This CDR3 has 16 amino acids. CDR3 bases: TGTGCCAGCAGCTTATATGGCGGACCGGCGGATTCACCCCTCCACTTT. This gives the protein CASSLYGGPADSPLHF.

DNA for the CDR3: TGTGCCAGCAGCACACGTACAGGGGTGAGTGGTAATGAGCAGTTCTTC. Its protein product is CASSTRTGVSGNEQFF. The rearrangement joins TRBV5-4 to TRBJ2-1, with TRBD1 identical over 7 bases. Germline V gene lookup returns CDR1 SGHNT and CDR2 YYREEE (reference sequence). The J segment lost 7 bases and the V segment lost 4 bases, leaving 14 bases of the junction unmatched. The CDR3 contains 16 residues.

The CDR3 spells CASSPEPANQPQHF. DNA for the CDR3: TGTGCCAGCAGCCCGGAGCCAGCGAATCAGCCCCAGCATTTT. The chain joins TRBV5-4 to TRBJ1-5; the D is unclear. Germline V lookup: CDR1 SGHNT, CDR2 YYREEE (reference sequence). The V end was cut by 4 bases, the J end by 4 bases, with 12 bases between. CDR3 length: 14 residues. Variable domain in full (rest from reference TRBV5-4 and TRBJ1-5): ETGVTQSPTHLIKTRGQQVTLRCSSQSGHNTVSWYQQALGQGPQFIFQYYREEENGRGNFPPRFSGLQFPNYSSELNVNALELDDSALYLCASSPEPANQPQHFGDGTRLSIL.

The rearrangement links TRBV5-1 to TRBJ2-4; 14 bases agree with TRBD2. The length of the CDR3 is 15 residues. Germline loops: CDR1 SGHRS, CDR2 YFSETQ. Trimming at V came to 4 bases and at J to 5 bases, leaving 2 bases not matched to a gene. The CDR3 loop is CASSGGLAGENIQYF. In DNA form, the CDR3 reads TGCGCCAGCAGCGGGGGACTAGCGGGAGAAAACATTCAGTACTTC.

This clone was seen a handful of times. CDR3 loop: CASSLAQGAISPLHF. The CDR3 DNA reads as TGTGCCAGCAGCTTGGCCCAGGGGGCCATTTCACCCCTCCACTTT. V usage is TRBV5-4 and J usage is TRBJ1-6; 8 nucleotides align to TRBD1. The length of the CDR3 is 15 residues. Looked up from germline, CDR1 is SGHNT and CDR2 is YYREEE (reference sequence). J was trimmed by 9 bases and V by 0 bases; bases with no gene match: 5.

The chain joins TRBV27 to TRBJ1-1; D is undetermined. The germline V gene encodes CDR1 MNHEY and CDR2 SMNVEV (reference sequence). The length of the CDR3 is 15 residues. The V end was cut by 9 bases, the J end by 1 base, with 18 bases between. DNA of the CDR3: TGTGCCAGTCAACCGTTAGGGAAGGCGAACACTGAAGCTTTCTTT. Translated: CASQPLGKANTEAFF.